The 25 T cell receptor beta chains below were found in one sample sequenced in a study of cytomegalovirus exposure and HLA in healthy donors. PCR amplification relied on 60 Vbeta primers (plus 13 Jbeta primers). TCRdb's table, derived via immunoSEQ multiplex PCR, lists solely in-frame clones and lacks some. The table lists about 140,000 clones, around 77% of them singletons. The sample was PBMCs. These receptors all stem from a man aged 25 to 40 in good health and CMV-seronegative.

Only a few counts were recorded for this clone. CDR3 protein: CASSLGRARGTGELFF. The CDR3 bases are TGTGCCAGCAGCTTAGGGCGGGCGCGGGGCACCGGGGAGCTGTTTTTT. The J gene is TRBJ2-2, the V gene TRBV13; a possible D gene is TRBD2 (6 bases). The CDR3 spans 16 residues. Germline CDR1 is PRHDT and CDR2 is FYEKMQ (reference sequence). The V end was cut by 0 bases, the J end by 4 bases, with 12 bases between.

The chain employs TRBV19 and TRBJ2-1; D is uncertain. CDR3 length: 15 amino acids. From germline, CDR1 is LNHDA and CDR2 SQIVND (reference sequence). V was cut by 2 bases and J by 0 bases, with 8 bases left in between. CDR3 amino acids: CASSIIGDSYNEQFF. CDR3 DNA: TGTGCCAGTAGTATAATTGGAGACTCCTACAATGAGCAGTTCTTC.

The chain links TRBV19 to TRBJ1-4; no reliable D call. Trimming shortened V by 5 bases and J by 8 bases, and 12 bases separated the two germline ends. Per germline, CDR1 LNHDA and CDR2 SQIVND (reference sequence). The CDR3 is 13 amino acids. The CDR3 loop reads CASSRGGFEKLFF. In nucleotides, the CDR3 is TGTGCCAGTAGTCGGGGTGGATTCGAAAAACTGTTTTTT.

The CDR3 reads CASSIQGWNQPQHF. CDR3 DNA: TGTGCCAGCAGCATACAGGGTTGGAATCAGCCCCAGCATTTT. The V call is TRBV5-8, the J call TRBJ1-5; D perhaps matches TRBD1 (6 bases). The CDR3 totals 14 residues. Germline V lookup: CDR1 SGHTS, CDR2 YDEGEE. V dropped 4 bases and J dropped 4 bases, with 12 bases sitting between them.

This rearrangement joins TRBV29-1 to TRBJ2-7; 10 bases align to TRBD2. In germline, CDR1 is SQVTM, CDR2 ANQGSEA. J was trimmed by 2 bases and V by 7 bases; bases with no gene match: 5. This CDR3 contains 13 residues. The CDR3 region is CSARTSGTYEQYF. The CDR3 bases are TGCAGCGCCCGGACTAGCGGAACCTACGAGCAGTACTTC.

This clone was counted a few times. The rearrangement joins TRBV30 to TRBJ1-1, with a tentative D call TRBD1 (5 bases). V was trimmed by 0 bases and J by 14 bases, leaving 13 bases between them. The germline V gene encodes CDR1 GTSNPN and CDR2 SVGIG (reference sequence). The CDR3 contains 11 residues. For the CDR3, the DNA is TGTGCCTGGAGTGTAGGGGCTAGGCGGTTCTTT. It specifies CAWSVGARRFF. Complete variable domain (other parts from reference TRBV30 and TRBJ1-1): SQTIHQWPATLVQPVGSPLSLECTVEGTSNPNLYWYRQAAGRGLQLLFYSVGIGQISSEVPQNLSASRPQDRQFILSSKKLLLSDSGFYLCAWSVGARRFFGQGTRLTVV.

The gene calls are TRBV30 and TRBJ2-2; TRBD2 matches at 10 bases. This CDR3 has 15 residues. V trimming: 7 bases; J trimming: 4 bases; junction bases outside the gene matches: 9. The germline gives CDR1 GTSNPN, CDR2 SVGIG (reference sequence). CDR3 sequence (DNA): TGTGCCTTGGGAATGGGACTAGCGAGCACCGGGGAGCTGTTTTTT. It specifies CALGMGLASTGELFF.

The chain couples TRBV14 to TRBJ1-1; no clear D gene. The V and J ends lost 4 bases and 5 bases respectively, with 11 bases between them. This CDR3 is built from 13 residues. Germline values: CDR1 SGHDN, CDR2 FVKESK. In DNA, the CDR3 is TGTGCCAGCAGCCTTGATCCGGGGACTGAAGCTTTCTTT. Residues: CASSLDPGTEAFF.

This chain uses TRBV28 with TRBJ2-1; TRBD2 matches at 7 bases. V was pared by 4 bases and J by 8 bases, with 11 bases of the junction left unmatched. In germline, CDR1 is MDHEN, CDR2 SYDVKM. The CDR3 extends over 15 amino acids. The chain's CDR3 is CASSWGGSFRDEQFF. The CDR3 DNA reads TGTGCCAGCAGTTGGGGCGGGAGCTTTAGGGATGAGCAGTTCTTC.

V is TRBV4-1 and J is TRBJ1-2; a possible D gene is TRBD1 (5 bases). There are 17 residues in the CDR3. In germline, CDR1 is MGHRA, CDR2 YSYEKL. V was pared by 1 base and J by 2 bases, with 17 bases between. CDR3 DNA: TGCGCCAGCAGCCAAGTCCCATCGGGACTCCAGAACTATGGCTACACCTTC. This sequence encodes CASSQVPSGLQNYGYTF.

The chain couples TRBV6-5 to TRBJ2-2, with D possibly TRBD1 on 6 matching bases. Trimming left V 1 base short and J 7 bases short, with 10 bases between. Germline CDR1 and CDR2: MNHEY and SVGAGI. CDR3 length: 14 amino acids. This CDR3 is CASSYLGANGELFF. The CDR3, as DNA: TGTGCCAGCAGTTACTTGGGGGCTAACGGGGAGCTGTTTTTT.

This chain uses TRBV5-1 with TRBJ2-5; D not certain. V dropped 0 bases and J dropped 4 bases, with 16 bases sitting between them. The CDR3 length is 16 residues. Looked up from germline, CDR1 is SGHRS and CDR2 is YFSETQ. The CDR3 loop reads CASSLGLEASLETQYF. DNA for the CDR3: TGCGCCAGCAGCTTGGGCCTTGAAGCTAGTTTAGAGACCCAGTACTTC.

This clone was detected once. This chain uses TRBV11-2 with TRBJ1-1; D unclear. CDR1 SGHAT and CDR2 FQNNGV come from the germline V gene. The CDR3 has 15 residues. The V and J ends lost 1 base and 3 bases respectively, with 12 bases between them. CDR3 protein: CASSLGSRFDTEAFF. The CDR3 bases are TGTGCCAGCAGCTTAGGATCGAGGTTCGACACTGAAGCTTTCTTT.

This clone was observed a few times. This chain uses TRBV7-3 with TRBJ2-2; 10 nucleotides match TRBD1. V gave up 5 bases and J gave up 7 bases; unmatched junction bases: 7. The CDR3 is made up of 15 amino acids. The germline V gene encodes CDR1 SGHTA and CDR2 FQGTGA. The CDR3 here is CASSADRGRGGELFF. The DNA of the CDR3 is TGTGCCAGCAGCGCAGACAGGGGGCGGGGCGGGGAGCTGTTTTTT. The variable domain in full, completed from reference TRBV7-3 and TRBJ2-2, reads GAGVSQTPSNKVTEKGKYVELRCDPISGHTALYWYRQSLGQGPEFLIYFQGTGAADDSGLPNDRFFAVRPEGSVSTLKIQRTERGDSAVYLCASSADRGRGGELFFGEGSRLTVL.

The V call is TRBV5-4, the J call TRBJ1-1; unclear D gene. V shed 2 bases and J shed 5 bases, with 7 bases lying between them. Germline V gene sequence: CDR1 SGHNT, CDR2 YYREEE (reference sequence). The CDR3 is 12 amino acids. CDR3 in amino acids: CASSFPGTEAFF. The DNA of the CDR3 is TGTGCCAGCAGCTTTCCGGGAACTGAAGCTTTCTTT.

This clone has only one observation. The chain joins TRBV29-1 to TRBJ2-6, with 7 bases that match TRBD1. V dropped 0 bases and J dropped 16; count of bases not matched to a gene: 6. The CDR3 covers 12 residues. Looked up from germline, CDR1 is SQVTM and CDR2 is ANQGSEA. CDR3 DNA: TGCAGCGTTGAAGATCAAGTACAGGGGCTGACTTTC. Protein product: CSVEDQVQGLTF.

V gene TRBV9 combines with J gene TRBJ2-5, with TRBD1 matching 8 bases. The CDR3 length is 14 residues. The germline V gene has CDR1 SGDLS and CDR2 YYNGEE. J gave up 4 bases and V 3 bases, and 5 bases lay outside the gene matches. The CDR3 protein is CASSASGGGETQYF. CDR3 sequence (DNA): TGTGCCAGCAGCGCATCAGGGGGCGGAGAGACCCAGTACTTC.

The genes are TRBV10-3 and TRBJ2-7, with D tentatively TRBD2 (7 bases). The CDR3 runs 11 residues. V lost 6 bases, J lost 7 bases, and 10 bases lay in between. CDR1 is ENHRY and CDR2 is SYGVKD in the germline V gene. CDR3: CAIRQGGEQYF. The CDR3 DNA follows: TGTGCCATCAGACAGGGAGGGGAGCAGTACTTC.

This clone was seen only once. This same CDR3 is encoded by further DNA sequences in the sample. The chain is built from TRBV18 and TRBJ1-5, with unresolved D. This CDR3 has 15 amino acids. The germline CDR1 and CDR2 sequences are KGHSH and LQKENI. Trimming took 1 base from V and 1 from J, leaving 8 bases between them. CDR3: CASSPRGGSNQPQHF. The CDR3, as DNA: TGTGCCAGCTCACCACGGGGAGGGAGCAATCAGCCCCAGCATTTT.

V usage is TRBV5-6 and J usage is TRBJ2-7; 9 bases are a match to TRBD2. J lost 3 bases, V lost 5 bases, and 9 bases had no gene match. Germline V gene data show CDR1 as SGHDT and CDR2 as YYEEEE. This CDR3 comprises 15 residues. CDR3 in amino acids: CASRPNPTSGYEQYF. CDR3 nucleotide sequence: TGTGCCAGCAGGCCCAACCCGACTAGCGGCTACGAGCAGTACTTC.

CDR3: CASSPIANTGGPYNEQFF. DNA for the CDR3: TGTGCCAGCAGCCCAATTGCAAATACAGGGGGCCCCTACAATGAGCAGTTCTTC. The gene calls are TRBV5-4 and TRBJ2-1, with 9 positions matching TRBD1. CDR3 size: 18 residues. The germline gives CDR1 SGHNT, CDR2 YYREEE (reference sequence). The V segment lost 4 bases and the J segment 2 bases; nucleotides outside the gene matches: 13.

This rearrangement joins TRBV4-2 to TRBJ2-2; 8 bases fit TRBD2. Germline trimming cut 3 bases from V and 0 bases from J; bases unmatched to any gene: 9. The CDR3 extends over 18 amino acids. CDR1 is LGHNA and CDR2 is YNFKEQ in the germline V gene. Here the CDR3 reads CASSQDTLAGTNTGELFF. The CDR3 nucleotides read TGTGCCAGCAGCCAGGATACTCTAGCGGGCACGAACACCGGGGAGCTGTTTTTT.

The CDR3 nucleotides read TGTGCCAGCAGTGACGCTGCGGCGGCCAGGGTGGGTGAGCAGTTCTTC. Protein product: CASSDAAAARVGEQFF. The V call is TRBV27, the J call TRBJ2-1, with a weak D call TRBD1 (5 bases). Germline CDR1 reads MNHEY; CDR2 reads SMNVEV (reference sequence). The germline V and J ends were trimmed by 5 bases and 9 bases, with 23 bases remaining between them. The CDR3 spans 16 residues.

The genes are TRBV2 and TRBJ2-7; tentatively, D is TRBD1 (5 bases). V was clipped by 6 bases and J by 3 bases, with 18 bases between them. The CDR3 loop spans 15 amino acids. Germline V gene data show CDR1 as SNHLY and CDR2 as FYNNEI. The CDR3 DNA is TGTGCCAGCAGAGCCTACCTCGACAGAAACTACGAGCAGTACTTC. It is translated as CASRAYLDRNYEQYF.

This chain links TRBV11-2 with TRBJ2-1; a weak D match, TRBD1 (6 bases). V was trimmed by 5 bases and J by 1 base, leaving 21 bases between them. From germline, CDR1 is SGHAT and CDR2 FQNNGV. The CDR3 totals 18 residues. CDR3 sequence (DNA): TGTGCCAGCAGCCCCGGGACACTCATCCCGTCATCCTACAATGAGCAGTTCTTC. Its translation is CASSPGTLIPSSYNEQFF.